The entry below gives a single TCR beta chain sequence along with its context. Antigen specificity is unknown. CDR3 length equals 14 residues. Per the germline V gene, CDR1 is SNHLY and CDR2 is FYNNEI. Trimming took off 6 bases at V and 5 bases at J, with 14 bases between the two ends. This sample was taken from a study of cytomegalovirus exposure and HLA in healthy donors. PCR was performed using 60 Vbeta and 13 Jbeta primers. Sequenced by immunoSEQ multiplex PCR; TCRdb stores in-frame clones only, minus some. The top ten clones hold around 5.3% of a sample with about 110,000 clones, around 72% of them seen once. Overall study results and limits: As a later analysis showed, several of the most significant clusters appeared to be linked to common viral pathogens. The study designated 150 or so TCR beta chains cytomegalovirus-associated. Donors were assumed by presence/absence analyses to have roughly uniform sequencing depth. Associated with HLA alleles at 0.05 false discovery rate in a later analysis were 16,951 TCR beta sequences.

This TCR came from a male donor in good health and CMV-seronegative. What was sequenced was PBMCs. This sequence joins TRBV2 and TRBJ1-5, with a weak D call TRBD1 (6 bases). The CDR3, as DNA: TGTGCCAGCAGACACCGGGACAACGATCAGCCCCAGCATTTT. This translates into CASRHRDNDQPQHF. Full variable domain (missing parts from reference TRBV2 and TRBJ1-5): EPEVTQTPSHQVTQMGQEVILRCVPISNHLYFYWYRQILGQKVEFLVSFYNNEISEKSEIFDDQFSVERPDGSNFTLKIRSTKLEDSAMYFCASRHRDNDQPQHFGDGTRLSIL.